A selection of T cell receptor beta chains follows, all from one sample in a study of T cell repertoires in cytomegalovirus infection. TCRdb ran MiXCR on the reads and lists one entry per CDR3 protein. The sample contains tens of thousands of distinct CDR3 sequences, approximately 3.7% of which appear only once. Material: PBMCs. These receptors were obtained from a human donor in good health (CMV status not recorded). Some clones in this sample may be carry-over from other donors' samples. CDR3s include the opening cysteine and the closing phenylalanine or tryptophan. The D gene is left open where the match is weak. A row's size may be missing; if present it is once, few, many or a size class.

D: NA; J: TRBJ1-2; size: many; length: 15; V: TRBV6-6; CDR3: CASSSPFGGGGGYTF; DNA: TGTGCCAGCAGTTCCCCCTTTGGCGGGGGCGGCGGCTACACCTTC
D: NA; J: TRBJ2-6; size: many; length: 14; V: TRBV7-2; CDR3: CASSLKSGANVLTF; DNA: TGTGCCAGCAGCTTAAAATCTGGGGCCAACGTCCTGACTTTC
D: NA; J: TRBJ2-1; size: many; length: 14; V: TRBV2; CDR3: CARQGWRPGNEQFF; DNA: TGTGCCAGACAGGGATGGAGGCCGGGGAATGAGCAGTTCTTC
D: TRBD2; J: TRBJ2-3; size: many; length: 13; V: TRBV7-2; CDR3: CASSGLATDTQYF; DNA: TGTGCCAGCAGCGGACTAGCCACAGATACGCAGTATTTT
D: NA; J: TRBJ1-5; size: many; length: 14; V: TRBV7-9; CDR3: CASSFDSTNQPQHF; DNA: TGTGCCAGCAGCTTTGACAGCACAAATCAGCCCCAGCATTTT
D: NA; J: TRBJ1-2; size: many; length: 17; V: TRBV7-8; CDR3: CASSGRTVGRNNYGYTF; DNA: TGTGCCAGCAGCGGCAGGACGGTGGGGCGGAATAACTATGGCTACACCTTC
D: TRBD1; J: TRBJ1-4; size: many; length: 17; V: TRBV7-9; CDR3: CASSLGTGSTANEKLFF; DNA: TGTGCCAGCAGCTTGGGGACAGGGAGTACTGCTAATGAAAAACTGTTTTTT
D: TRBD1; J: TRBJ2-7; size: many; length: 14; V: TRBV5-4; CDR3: CASSGRDRGYEQYF; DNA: TGTGCCAGCAGCGGAAGGGACAGGGGCTACGAGCAGTACTTC
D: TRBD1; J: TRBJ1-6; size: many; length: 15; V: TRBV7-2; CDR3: CASSLSGTGNSPLHF; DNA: TGTGCCAGCAGCCTATCCGGGACAGGGAATTCACCCCTCCACTTT
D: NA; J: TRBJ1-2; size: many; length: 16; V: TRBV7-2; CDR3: CASSLVHPPNGYGYTF; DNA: TGTGCCAGCAGCTTAGTTCACCCCCCTAATGGCTATGGCTACACCTTC
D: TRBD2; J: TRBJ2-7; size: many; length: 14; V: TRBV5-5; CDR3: CVSSLGGNEYEQYF; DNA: TGTGTCAGCAGCTTGGGGGGGAACGAGTACGAGCAGTACTTC
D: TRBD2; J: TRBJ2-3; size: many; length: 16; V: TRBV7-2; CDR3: CASRTSGGFLTDTQYF; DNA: TGTGCCAGCAGAACCAGCGGGGGGTTCCTCACAGATACGCAGTATTTT
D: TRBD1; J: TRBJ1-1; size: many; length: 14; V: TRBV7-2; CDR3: CASSSTGVPTEAFF; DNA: TGTGCCAGCAGCTCTACAGGGGTACCCACTGAAGCTTTCTTT
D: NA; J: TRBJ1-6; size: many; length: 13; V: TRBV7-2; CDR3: CASSIARNSPLHF; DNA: TGTGCCAGCAGCATAGCTCGGAATTCACCCCTCCACTTT
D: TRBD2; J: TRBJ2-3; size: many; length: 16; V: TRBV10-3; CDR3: CAISGVSGGATDTQYF; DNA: TGTGCCATCAGTGGAGTTAGCGGGGGGGCCACAGATACGCAGTATTTT
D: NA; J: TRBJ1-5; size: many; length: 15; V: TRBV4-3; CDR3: CASSQDGGANQPQHF; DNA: TGCGCCAGCAGCCAAGATGGGGGGGCGAATCAGCCCCAGCATTTT
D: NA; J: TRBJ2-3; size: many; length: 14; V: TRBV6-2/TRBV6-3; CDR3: CASSYRTPTDTQYF; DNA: TGTGCCAGCAGTTACAGGACCCCCACAGATACGCAGTATTTT
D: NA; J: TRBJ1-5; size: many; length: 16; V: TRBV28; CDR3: CASSPGGFRRNQPQHF; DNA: TGTGCCAGCAGCCCCGGAGGGTTTAGGAGAAATCAGCCCCAGCATTTT
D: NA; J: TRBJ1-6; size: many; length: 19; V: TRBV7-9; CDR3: CASSLAFGFGGSYNSPLHF; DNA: TGTGCCAGCAGCTTAGCGTTTGGTTTCGGGGGTTCCTATAATTCACCCCTCCACTTT
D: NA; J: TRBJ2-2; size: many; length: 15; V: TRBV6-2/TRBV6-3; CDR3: CASSYSSLIAGELFF; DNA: TGTGCCAGCAGTTACTCGTCTTTAATCGCCGGGGAGCTGTTTTTT
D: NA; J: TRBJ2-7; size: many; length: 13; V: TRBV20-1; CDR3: CSAWDSDSYEQYF; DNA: TGCAGTGCTTGGGACTCCGACTCCTACGAGCAGTACTTC
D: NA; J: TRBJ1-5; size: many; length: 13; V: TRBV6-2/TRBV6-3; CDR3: CASSFWGNQPQHF; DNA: TGTGCCAGCAGTTTCTGGGGTAATCAGCCCCAGCATTTT
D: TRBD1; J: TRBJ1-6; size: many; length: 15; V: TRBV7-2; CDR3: CASSLIPGGNSPLHF; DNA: TGTGCCAGCAGCTTGATCCCAGGGGGAAATTCACCCCTCCACTTT
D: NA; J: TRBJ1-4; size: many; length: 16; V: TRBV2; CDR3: CASSDPWGPTNEKLFF; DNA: TGTGCCAGCAGTGACCCTTGGGGTCCAACTAATGAAAAACTGTTTTTT
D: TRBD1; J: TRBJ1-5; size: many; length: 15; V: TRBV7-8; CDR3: CASSSDRGSNQPQHF; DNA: TGTGCCAGCAGCTCCGACAGGGGAAGCAATCAGCCCCAGCATTTT
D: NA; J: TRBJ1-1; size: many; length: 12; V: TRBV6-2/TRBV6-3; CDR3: CASSHTNTEAFF; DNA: TGTGCCAGCAGTCATACCAACACTGAAGCTTTCTTT
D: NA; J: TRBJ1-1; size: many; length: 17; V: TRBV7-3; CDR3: CASSISVGGDLNTEAFF; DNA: TGTGCCAGCAGCATATCCGTTGGGGGCGATCTCAACACTGAAGCTTTCTTT
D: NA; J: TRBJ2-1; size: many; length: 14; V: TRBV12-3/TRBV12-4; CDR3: CASSLAGVSNEQFF; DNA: TGTGCCAGCAGTTTAGCGGGGGTTTCGAATGAGCAGTTCTTC
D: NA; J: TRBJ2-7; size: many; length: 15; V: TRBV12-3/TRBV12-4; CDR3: CASSLVQGPGYEQYF; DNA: TGTGCCAGCAGTTTAGTGCAAGGACCCGGCTACGAGCAGTACTTC
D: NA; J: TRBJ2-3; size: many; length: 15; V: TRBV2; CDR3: CASRLRLDSTDTQYF; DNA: TGTGCCAGCAGACTACGCCTGGACAGCACAGATACGCAGTATTTT
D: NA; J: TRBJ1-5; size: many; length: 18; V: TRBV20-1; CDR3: CSARPEVKGGARNQPQHF; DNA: TGCAGTGCTAGACCAGAGGTAAAGGGAGGGGCACGCAATCAGCCCCAGCATTTT
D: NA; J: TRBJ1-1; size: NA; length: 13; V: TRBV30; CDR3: CAWSVGVGTEAFF; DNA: TGTGCCTGGAGTGTAGGAGTCGGGACAGAAGCTTTCTTT
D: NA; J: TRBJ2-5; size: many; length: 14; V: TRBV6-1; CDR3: CASNMALAQETQYF; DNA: TGTGCCAGCAACATGGCCCTGGCCCAGGAGACCCAGTACTTC
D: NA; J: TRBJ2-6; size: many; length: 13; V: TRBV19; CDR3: CASSMRGANVLTF; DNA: TGTGCCAGTAGTATGAGGGGGGCCAACGTCCTGACTTTC
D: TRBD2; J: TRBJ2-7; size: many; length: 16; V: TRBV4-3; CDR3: CASSQDHTSGVYEQYF; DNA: TGCGCCAGCAGCCAAGATCATACTAGCGGGGTCTACGAGCAGTACTTC
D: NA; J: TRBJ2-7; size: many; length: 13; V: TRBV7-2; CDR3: CASSVLHSYEQYF; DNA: TGTGCCAGCAGCGTCCTTCACTCCTACGAGCAGTACTTC